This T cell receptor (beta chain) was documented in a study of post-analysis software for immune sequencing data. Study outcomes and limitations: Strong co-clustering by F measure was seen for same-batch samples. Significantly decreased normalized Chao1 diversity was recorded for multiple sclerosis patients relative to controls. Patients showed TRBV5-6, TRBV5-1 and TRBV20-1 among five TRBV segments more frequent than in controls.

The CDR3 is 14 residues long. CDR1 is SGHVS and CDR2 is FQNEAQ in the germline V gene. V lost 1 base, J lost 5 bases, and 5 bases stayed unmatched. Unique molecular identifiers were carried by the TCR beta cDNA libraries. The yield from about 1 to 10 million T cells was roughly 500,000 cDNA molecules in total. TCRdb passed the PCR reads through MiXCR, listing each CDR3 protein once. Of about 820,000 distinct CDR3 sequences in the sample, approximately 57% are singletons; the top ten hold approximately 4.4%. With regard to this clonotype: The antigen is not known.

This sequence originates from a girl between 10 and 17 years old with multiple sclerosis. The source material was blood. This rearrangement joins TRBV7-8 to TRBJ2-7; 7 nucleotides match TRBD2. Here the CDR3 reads CASSLGGGSHEQYF. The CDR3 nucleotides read TGTGCCAGCAGCTTAGGGGGGGGAAGCCACGAGCAGTACTTC. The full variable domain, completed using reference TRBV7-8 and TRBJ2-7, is GAGVSQSPRYKVAKRGQDVALRCDPISGHVSLFWYQQALGQGPEFLTYFQNEAQLDKSGLPSDRFFAERPEGSVSTLKIQRTQQEDSAVYLCASSLGGGSHEQYFGPGTRLTVT.